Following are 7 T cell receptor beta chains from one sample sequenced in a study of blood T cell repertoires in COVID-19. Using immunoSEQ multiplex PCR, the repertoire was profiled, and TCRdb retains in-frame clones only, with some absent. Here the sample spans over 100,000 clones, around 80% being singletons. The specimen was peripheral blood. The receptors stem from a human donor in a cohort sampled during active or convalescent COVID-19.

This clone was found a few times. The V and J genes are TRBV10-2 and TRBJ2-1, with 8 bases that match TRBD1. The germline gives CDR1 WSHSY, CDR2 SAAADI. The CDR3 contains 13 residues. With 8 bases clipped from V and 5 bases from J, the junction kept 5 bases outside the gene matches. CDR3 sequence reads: CASQRTGNNEQFF. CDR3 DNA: TGCGCCAGCCAGCGGACAGGGAACAATGAGCAGTTCTTC.

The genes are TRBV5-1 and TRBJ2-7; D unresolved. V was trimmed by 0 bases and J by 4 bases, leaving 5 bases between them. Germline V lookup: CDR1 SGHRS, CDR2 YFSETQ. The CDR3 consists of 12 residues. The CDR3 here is CASSLDGYEQYF. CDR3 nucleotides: TGCGCCAGCAGCTTGGACGGGTACGAGCAGTACTTC.

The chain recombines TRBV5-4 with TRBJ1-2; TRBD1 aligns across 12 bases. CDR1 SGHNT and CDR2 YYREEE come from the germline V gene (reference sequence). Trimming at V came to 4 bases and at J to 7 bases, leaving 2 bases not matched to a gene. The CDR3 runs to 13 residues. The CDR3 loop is CASSRGQGAGYTF. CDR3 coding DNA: TGTGCCAGCAGCCGGGGACAGGGGGCTGGCTACACCTTC.

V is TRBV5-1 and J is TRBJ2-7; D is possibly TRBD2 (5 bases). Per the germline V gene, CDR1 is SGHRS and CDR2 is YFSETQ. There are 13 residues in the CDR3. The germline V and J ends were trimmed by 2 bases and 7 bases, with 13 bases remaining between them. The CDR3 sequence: CASSFVSGGEQYF. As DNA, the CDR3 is TGCGCCAGCAGCTTTGTCTCTGGAGGTGAGCAGTACTTC. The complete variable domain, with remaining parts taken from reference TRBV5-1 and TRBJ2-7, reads KAGVTQTPRYLIKTRGQQVTLSCSPISGHRSVSWYQQTPGQGLQFLFEYFSETQRNKGNFPGRFSGRQFSNSRSEMNVSTLELGDSALYLCASSFVSGGEQYFGPGTRLTVT.

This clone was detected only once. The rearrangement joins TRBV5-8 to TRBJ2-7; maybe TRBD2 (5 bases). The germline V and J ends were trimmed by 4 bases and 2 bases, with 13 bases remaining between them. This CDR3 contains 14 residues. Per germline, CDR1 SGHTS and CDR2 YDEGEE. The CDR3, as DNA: TGTGCCAGCAGCGTTCGACTACCTACCTACGAGCAGTACTTC. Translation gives CASSVRLPTYEQYF. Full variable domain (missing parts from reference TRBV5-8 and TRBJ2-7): EAGVTQSPTHLIKTRGQQATLRCSPISGHTSVYWYQQALGLGLQFLLWYDEGEERNRGNFPPRFSGRQFPNYSSELNVNALELEDSALYLCASSVRLPTYEQYFGPGTRLTVT.

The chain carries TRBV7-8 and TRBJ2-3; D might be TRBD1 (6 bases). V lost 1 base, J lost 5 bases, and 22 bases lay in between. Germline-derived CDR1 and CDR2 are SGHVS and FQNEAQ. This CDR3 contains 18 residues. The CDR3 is CASSLDEFGSGVGDTQYF. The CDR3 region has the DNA TGTGCCAGCAGCTTAGATGAGTTTGGGTCAGGGGTTGGAGATACGCAGTATTTT.

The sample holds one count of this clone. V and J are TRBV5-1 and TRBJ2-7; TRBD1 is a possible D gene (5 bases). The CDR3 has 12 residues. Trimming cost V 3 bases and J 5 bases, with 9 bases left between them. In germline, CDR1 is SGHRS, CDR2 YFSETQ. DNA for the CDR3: TGCGCCAGCAGCTGGATAGGGGACGAGCAGTACTTC. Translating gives CASSWIGDEQYF.